The present T cell receptor (beta chain) was sequenced within a study of identical twins. A universal primer site arose from template switching, and cDNA bore unique molecular identifiers. Via MiXCR, TCRdb re-called the 5' RACE reads, giving one row per CDR3 protein. The sample has 1.5 million or so distinct CDR3 sequences; about 30% are singletons. CDR1 is SNHLY and CDR2 is FYNNEI in the germline V gene. This CDR3 spans 15 amino acids. Trimming at V came to 5 bases and at J to 7 bases, leaving 5 bases not matched to a gene. The sequenced sample was cord blood. This TCR derives from a newborn girl in good health. This chain links TRBV2 with TRBJ2-3; 14 bases map to TRBD2. The CDR3 DNA follows: TGTGCCAGCAGTTCCGGGACTAGCGGGGGTAATACGCAGTATTTT. It encodes CASSSGTSGGNTQYF.